This T cell receptor (beta chain) emerged from a study of identical twins. This clonotype was observed a few times. Its antigen is still unknown. Germline CDR1 is SQVTM and CDR2 is ANQGSEA. With 5 bases removed from V and 4 bases from J, the gap between germline ends came to 15 bases. The CDR3 is 13 amino acids. TCRdb re-called the 5' RACE reads through MiXCR, storing one row per CDR3 protein. In the table there are approximately 410,000 distinct CDR3 sequences, about a fifth of which are singletons. The donor group consisted entirely of healthy Caucasians. The study, taken as a whole, reports: Alpha sequences out of frame and shared by twins had excess low generation probability. Its conclusions, products of cross-sectional statistical analysis, did not come from following the same donors.

The material sequenced was naive T cells sorted from blood. The origin of this receptor is a man aged 50 to 60 in good health. The genes are TRBV29-1 and TRBJ2-7; D remains unclear. The CDR3 DNA follows: TGCAGCGTTAGAAAGTTGGGGATTTACGAGCAGTACTTC. This gives the protein CSVRKLGIYEQYF.